A selection of T cell receptor beta chains follows, all from one sample in a study of T cells in Graves' hyperthyroidism and ophthalmopathy. MiXCR, run by TCRdb on the multiplex PCR reads, gives a single entry per CDR3 protein. The table has hundreds of thousands of distinct CDR3 sequences, roughly 14% seen once. The source material was blood. These TCRs come from a woman aged 40 to 50 with Graves' ophthalmopathy. CDR3s include the opening cysteine and the closing phenylalanine or tryptophan. D genes are given only for firm matches. Clone size appears in some rows only: once, few, many, or a class for an expanded clone.

d_call clone_size j_call v_call cdr3_nt cdr3_aa
TRBD1 many TRBJ1-3 TRBV6-1 TGTGCCAGCAGTGAATGGGCAGGGGGCCTATACTCTGGAAACACCATATATTTT CASSEWAGGLYSGNTIYF
. many TRBJ1-1 TRBV12-3/TRBV12-4 TGTGCCAGCAGGGGGGGGCGGATGGGGACTGAAGCTTTCTTT CASRGGRMGTEAFF
TRBD1 . TRBJ2-7 TRBV6-1 TGTGCCAGTACTGCCGGGACAGGAGCCTACGAGCAGTACTTC CASTAGTGAYEQYF
TRBD2 . TRBJ2-5 TRBV7-2 TGTGCCAGCAGCACCACCGGACTAGCGCGAGAGACCCAGTACTTC CASSTTGLARETQYF
. many TRBJ2-7 TRBV7-9 TGTGCCAGCAGCTTAGAGATGGGGACGCTCCAGCAGCAGTACTTC CASSLEMGTLQQQYF
. . TRBJ1-2 TRBV29-1 TGCAGCGTTTCTCTACTAGGCATCCACTATGGCTACACCTTC CSVSLLGIHYGYTF
. many TRBJ2-5 TRBV6-2/TRBV6-3 TGTGCCAGCAGTTTGATCAGCTCGCGAGCGTACCAAGAGACCCAGTACTTC CASSLISSRAYQETQYF
. . TRBJ1-5 TRBV6-1 TGTGCCAGCAGTGAAGCTCAGGGCTTGAATCAGCCCCAGCATTTT CASSEAQGLNQPQHF
. once TRBJ1-1 TRBV10-3 TGTGCCTCGAAACCTCTCCGGGCCGGGAACACTGAAGCTTTCTTT CASKPLRAGNTEAFF
TRBD1 many TRBJ1-1 TRBV24-1 TGTGCCACCAGTGAAGGGGGCAGGACTGAAGCTTTCTTT CATSEGGRTEAFF
. many TRBJ2-2 TRBV12-3/TRBV12-4 TGTGCCAGCAAGGCTAGCTCGGCCGGGGAGCTGTTTTTT CASKASSAGELFF
. . TRBJ2-2 TRBV20-1 TGCAGTGCCCCGAGGTGGTCGGACACCGGGGAGCTGTTTTTT CSAPRWSDTGELFF
TRBD1 . TRBJ1-1 TRBV19 TGTGCCAGTACCTCGACAGGGCTGAACACTGAAGCTTTCTTT CASTSTGLNTEAFF
. many TRBJ2-7 TRBV6-1 TGTGCCAGCAGTGAAGTTGCCCAGATATACGAGCAGTACTTC CASSEVAQIYEQYF
. . TRBJ2-2 TRBV18 TGTGCCAGCTCACTATCTTCTAGCGCGAACACCGGGGAGCTGTTTTTT CASSLSSSANTGELFF
TRBD1 . TRBJ2-7 TRBV6-5 TGTGCCAGCAGTTATCCCGGGACAGGCGACTACGAGCAGTACTTC CASSYPGTGDYEQYF
TRBD2 many TRBJ2-7 TRBV10-3 TGTGCCATCAGTCCTCTAGCGGGAGATCACGAGCAGTACTTC CAISPLAGDHEQYF
TRBD1 . TRBJ1-2 TRBV6-4 TGTGCCAGTCGATACCCGGGACAGGGGGTACCTAACTATGGCTACACCTTC CASRYPGQGVPNYGYTF
. many TRBJ2-7 TRBV6-2/TRBV6-3 TGTGCCAGCAGGAATCTAGCGTCACCCTCCGACGAGCAGTACTTC CASRNLASPSDEQYF
. few TRBJ2-7 TRBV2 TGTGCCAGCACCGGAGGGACTCTCATTAGGCAGTACTTC CASTGGTLIRQYF
. many TRBJ2-5 TRBV20-1 TGCAGTGCTAGAGGTCGGGGCCACCAAGAGACCCAGTACTTC CSARGRGHQETQYF
. many TRBJ2-7 TRBV13 TGTGCCAGCAGTTCCCTTAGTTCGGTCTCCTACGAGCAGTACTTC CASSSLSSVSYEQYF
TRBD2 many TRBJ2-2 TRBV20-1 TGCAGTGGACTAGCGGGACACACCGGGGAGCTGTTTTTT CSGLAGHTGELFF
. . TRBJ1-4 TRBV19 TGTGCCAGTAACAGGGTTTCCACTAATGAAAAACTGTTTTTT CASNRVSTNEKLFF
. many TRBJ2-5 TRBV20-1 TGCAGTGCTAGAGGCAGAGAGGACGGGACCCAGTACTTC CSARGREDGTQYF
TRBD2 few TRBJ2-7 TRBV5-1 TGCGCCAGCAGCCCCTACCTACTAGCGGGAGCCTACGAGCAGTACTTC CASSPYLLAGAYEQYF
. many TRBJ2-7 TRBV29-1 TGCAGCGCGGGCGACTCCCCGAGCTACGAGCAGTACTTC CSAGDSPSYEQYF
TRBD1 many TRBJ2-5 TRBV20-1 TGCAGCTTCAGGGGGAGCGGAAAAGACTTTGTCGCGGAGACCCAGTACTTC CSFRGSGKDFVAETQYF
TRBD1 many TRBJ2-2 TRBV28 TGTGCCAGCGGACCCTTGAGACAGGGGGGCGGGGAGCTGTTTTTT CASGPLRQGGGELFF